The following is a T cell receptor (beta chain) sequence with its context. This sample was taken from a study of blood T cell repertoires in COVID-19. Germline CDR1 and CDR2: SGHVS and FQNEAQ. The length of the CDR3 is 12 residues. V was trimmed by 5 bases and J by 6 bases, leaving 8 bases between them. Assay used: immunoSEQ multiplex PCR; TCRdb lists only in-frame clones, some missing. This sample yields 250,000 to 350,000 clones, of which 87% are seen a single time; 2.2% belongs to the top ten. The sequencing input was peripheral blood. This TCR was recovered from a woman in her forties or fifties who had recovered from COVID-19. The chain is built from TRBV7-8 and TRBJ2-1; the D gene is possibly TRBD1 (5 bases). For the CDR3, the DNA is TGTGCCAGCAGCCCCGACAGCAATGAGCAGTTCTTC. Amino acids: CASSPDSNEQFF. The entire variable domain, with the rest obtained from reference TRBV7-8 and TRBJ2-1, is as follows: GAGVSQSPRYKVAKRGQDVALRCDPISGHVSLFWYQQALGQGPEFLTYFQNEAQLDKSGLPSDRFFAERPEGSVSTLKIQRTQQEDSAVYLCASSPDSNEQFFGPGTRLTVL.